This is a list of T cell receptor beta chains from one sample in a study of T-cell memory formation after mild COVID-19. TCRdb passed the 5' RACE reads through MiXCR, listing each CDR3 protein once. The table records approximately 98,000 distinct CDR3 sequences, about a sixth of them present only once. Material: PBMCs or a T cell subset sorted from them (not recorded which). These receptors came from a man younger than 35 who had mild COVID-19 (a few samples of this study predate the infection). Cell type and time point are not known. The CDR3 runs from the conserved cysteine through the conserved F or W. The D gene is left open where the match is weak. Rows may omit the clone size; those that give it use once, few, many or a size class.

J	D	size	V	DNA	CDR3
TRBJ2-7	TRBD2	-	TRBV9	TGTGCCAGCAGCGTAGGTGTGACTAGCGGGGACCATACCTACGAGCAGTACTTC	CASSVGVTSGDHTYEQYF
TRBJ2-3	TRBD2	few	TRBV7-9	TGTGCCAGCAGCTTAGGCCGTCCTGGCGGGGGGAGTTATTTT	CASSLGRPGGGSYF
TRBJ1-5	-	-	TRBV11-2	TGTGCCAGCAGCTTTAAAGGTCTGAAGGATCAGCCCCAGCATTTT	CASSFKGLKDQPQHF
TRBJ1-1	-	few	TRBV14	TGTGCCAGCAGCCAAGATCGTCGGACGAAAGCTTTCTTT	CASSQDRRTKAFF
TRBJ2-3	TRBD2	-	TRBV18	TGTGCCAGCTCACCTACTAGCGGGGCTACAGATACGCAGTATTTT	CASSPTSGATDTQYF
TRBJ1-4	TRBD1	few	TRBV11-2	TGTGCCAGCAGATCTGGGGACAGGAGAGAAAAACTGTTTTTT	CASRSGDRREKLFF
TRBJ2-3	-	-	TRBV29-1	TGCAGCGTTGACAGGTCAGATACGCAGTATTTT	CSVDRSDTQYF
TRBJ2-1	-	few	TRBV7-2	TGTGCCAGCAGCTGGGACCAGGGCTCCTACAATGAGCAGTTCTTC	CASSWDQGSYNEQFF
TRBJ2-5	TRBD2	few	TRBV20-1	TGCAGTGCTCGGACTAGCGGGCAAGAGACCCAGTACTTC	CSARTSGQETQYF
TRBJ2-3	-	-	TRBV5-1	TGCGCCAGCAACCGGGACCGCAGCACAGATACGCAGTATTTT	CASNRDRSTDTQYF
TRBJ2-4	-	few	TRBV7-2	TGTGCCAGCAGAGGAGTGGGGGTGCAAGGCATTCAGTACTTC	CASRGVGVQGIQYF
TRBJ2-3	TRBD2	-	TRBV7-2	TGTGCCAGCAGCTTCACTAGCGGACACACAGATACGCAGTATTTT	CASSFTSGHTDTQYF
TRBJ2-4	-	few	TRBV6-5	TGTGCCAGCAGTTACTCGGGGGGTCTAGCCAAAAACATTCAGTACTTC	CASSYSGGLAKNIQYF
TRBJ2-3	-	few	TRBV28	TGTGCCAGCAGTTTATGGTCCGGTCTTCGCGGGTCGCAGTATTTT	CASSLWSGLRGSQYF
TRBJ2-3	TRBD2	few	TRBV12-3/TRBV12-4	TGTGCCAGCAGTTCGACTAGCGGACCACAAGATACGCAGTATTTT	CASSSTSGPQDTQYF
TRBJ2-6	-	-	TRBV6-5	TGTGCCAGCAGGTCCTCGGGACGGACCTCTGGGGCCAACGTCCTGACTTTC	CASRSSGRTSGANVLTF